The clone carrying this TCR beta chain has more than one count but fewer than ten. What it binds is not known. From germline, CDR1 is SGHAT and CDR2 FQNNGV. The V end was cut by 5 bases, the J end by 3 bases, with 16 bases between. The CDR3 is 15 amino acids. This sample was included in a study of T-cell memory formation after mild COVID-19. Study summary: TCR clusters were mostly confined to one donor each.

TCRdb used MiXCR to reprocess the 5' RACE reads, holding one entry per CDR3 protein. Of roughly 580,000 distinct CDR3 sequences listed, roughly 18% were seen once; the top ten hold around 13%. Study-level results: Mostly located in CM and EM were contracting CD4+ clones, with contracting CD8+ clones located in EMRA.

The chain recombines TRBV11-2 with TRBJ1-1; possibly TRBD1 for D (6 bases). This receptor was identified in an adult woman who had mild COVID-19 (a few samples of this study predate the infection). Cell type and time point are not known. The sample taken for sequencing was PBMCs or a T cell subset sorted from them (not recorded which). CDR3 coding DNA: TGTGCCAGCAGCCCGCTGGGCAGGGGACACACTGAAGCTTTCTTT. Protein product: CASSPLGRGHTEAFF.